This T cell receptor beta chain was sequenced in a study of blood T cells in healthy people across ages. Overall study context: The template switching approach captured approximately one barcoded beta molecule for every two T cells. Study-level findings and limits: Estimates based on one million T cells were treated as lower bounds. Shifts in expanded clonotypes may have been confounded by donor CMV status, which was unknown.

A second PCR, run for about 6 to 12 cycles, used a sample-barcoded 5' primer plus a J-beta primer mix. TCRdb passed the 5' RACE reads through MiXCR, listing each CDR3 protein once. This sample has roughly 2 million distinct CDR3 sequences, with around half found just once. Per individual sample, total RNA of at least 6 micrograms was extracted. Germline trimming cut 4 bases from V and 7 bases from J; bases unmatched to any gene: 5. The CDR3 contains 15 residues. Germline loops: CDR1 MDHEN, CDR2 SYDVKM. In this sample, this clonotype turned up a few times. Its antigen is as yet unknown. This chain uses TRBV28 with TRBJ2-4; 12 bases line up with TRBD2. This TCR came from a middle-aged woman in good health. Sequencing was performed on blood. Here the CDR3 DNA reads TGTGCCAGCAGTTCACTAGCGGGGGGTGCGAACATTCAGTACTTC. This codes for CASSSLAGGANIQYF.